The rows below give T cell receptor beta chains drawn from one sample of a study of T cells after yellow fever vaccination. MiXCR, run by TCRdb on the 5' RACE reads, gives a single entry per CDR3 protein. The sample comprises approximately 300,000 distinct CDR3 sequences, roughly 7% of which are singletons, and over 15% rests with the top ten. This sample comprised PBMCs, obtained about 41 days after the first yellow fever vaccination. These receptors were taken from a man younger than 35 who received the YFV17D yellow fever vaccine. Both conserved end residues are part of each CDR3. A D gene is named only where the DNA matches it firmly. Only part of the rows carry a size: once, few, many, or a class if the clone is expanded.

CDR3aa: CASSMGRGLIGTEAFF; CDR3nt: TGTGCCAGTAGTATGGGCAGGGGGCTAATAGGTACTGAAGCTTTCTTT; v_gene: TRBV19; j_gene: TRBJ1-1; abundance: -; d_gene: TRBD1
CDR3aa: CASSLADEAFF; CDR3nt: TGTGCCAGCAGTTTAGCCGATGAAGCTTTCTTT; v_gene: TRBV12-3/TRBV12-4; j_gene: TRBJ1-1; abundance: few; d_gene: -
CDR3aa: CASSRTSGGEDTQYF; CDR3nt: TGTGCCAGTAGTAGGACTAGCGGGGGTGAAGATACGCAGTATTTT; v_gene: TRBV19; j_gene: TRBJ2-3; abundance: few; d_gene: TRBD2
CDR3aa: CASSYAGTGGYEQYF; CDR3nt: TGTGCCAGCAGTTACGCCGGGACAGGGGGCTACGAGCAGTACTTC; v_gene: TRBV27; j_gene: TRBJ2-7; abundance: -; d_gene: TRBD1
CDR3aa: CASSLDLGSSVEETQYF; CDR3nt: TGCGCCAGCAGCTTGGATCTGGGGAGTTCCGTCGAAGAGACCCAGTACTTC; v_gene: TRBV5-1; j_gene: TRBJ2-5; abundance: many; d_gene: -
CDR3aa: CASSSRIWGTQETQYF; CDR3nt: TGTGCCAGCAGCTCCCGGATCTGGGGCACACAAGAGACCCAGTACTTC; v_gene: TRBV7-6; j_gene: TRBJ2-5; abundance: many; d_gene: -
CDR3aa: CASSLISGGSVNEQFF; CDR3nt: TGTGCCAGCAGCCTAATTAGCGGGGGGTCGGTCAATGAGCAGTTCTTC; v_gene: TRBV6-2/TRBV6-3; j_gene: TRBJ2-1; abundance: -; d_gene: TRBD2
CDR3aa: CASTFGTGRETQYF; CDR3nt: TGTGCCAGCACCTTCGGGACAGGGCGGGAGACCCAGTACTTC; v_gene: TRBV12-3/TRBV12-4; j_gene: TRBJ2-5; abundance: few; d_gene: TRBD1
CDR3aa: CASSQRTASYNSPLHF; CDR3nt: TGCGCCAGCAGCCAAAGGACAGCCTCCTATAATTCACCCCTCCACTTT; v_gene: TRBV4-1; j_gene: TRBJ1-6; abundance: many; d_gene: -
CDR3aa: CASSLIYRGIGNEQFF; CDR3nt: TGTGCCAGCAGCTTAATTTACAGGGGAATTGGGAATGAGCAGTTCTTC; v_gene: TRBV7-2; j_gene: TRBJ2-1; abundance: few; d_gene: TRBD1
CDR3aa: CAISELNRGGPRDTQYF; CDR3nt: TGTGCCATCAGTGAGTTGAACCGCGGGGGGCCGAGAGATACGCAGTATTTT; v_gene: TRBV10-3; j_gene: TRBJ2-3; abundance: -; d_gene: TRBD2
CDR3aa: CSVEDIHLLDTDTQYF; CDR3nt: TGCAGCGTTGAAGATATACACTTACTGGACACAGATACGCAGTATTTT; v_gene: TRBV29-1; j_gene: TRBJ2-3; abundance: -; d_gene: -
CDR3aa: CASSLSGSKETQYF; CDR3nt: TGCGCCAGCAGCTTGTCGGGCAGTAAAGAGACCCAGTACTTC; v_gene: TRBV5-1; j_gene: TRBJ2-5; abundance: few; d_gene: -
CDR3aa: CASSLNGGWAKEQYF; CDR3nt: TGTGCCAGCAGCCTCAACGGAGGCTGGGCAAAAGAGCAGTACTTC; v_gene: TRBV7-8; j_gene: TRBJ2-7; abundance: few; d_gene: -
CDR3aa: CASSLTTGITDTQYF; CDR3nt: TGTGCCAGCAGCTTAACTACGGGGATCACAGATACGCAGTATTTT; v_gene: TRBV7-2; j_gene: TRBJ2-3; abundance: few; d_gene: -
CDR3aa: CASSPQTASATNEKLFF; CDR3nt: TGTGCCAGCAGTCCCCAGACAGCGAGTGCAACTAATGAAAAACTGTTTTTT; v_gene: TRBV28; j_gene: TRBJ1-4; abundance: few; d_gene: -
CDR3aa: CSAETGKNYGYTF; CDR3nt: TGCAGTGCTGAGACAGGGAAAAACTATGGCTACACCTTC; v_gene: TRBV20-1; j_gene: TRBJ1-2; abundance: -; d_gene: TRBD1
CDR3aa: CASSLGANQPQHF; CDR3nt: TGTGCCAGCAGCTTAGGGGCTAATCAGCCCCAGCATTTT; v_gene: TRBV7-3; j_gene: TRBJ1-5; abundance: many; d_gene: -
CDR3aa: CSAREGVSPYNEQFF; CDR3nt: TGCAGTGCTAGAGAGGGGGTTTCCCCCTACAATGAGCAGTTCTTC; v_gene: TRBV20-1; j_gene: TRBJ2-1; abundance: few; d_gene: -
CDR3aa: CASSSPVRTRVYGYTF; CDR3nt: TGTGCCAGCAGCTCCCCTGTACGGACAAGGGTCTATGGCTACACCTTC; v_gene: TRBV7-2; j_gene: TRBJ1-2; abundance: -; d_gene: -
CDR3aa: CASSSSGGADEQFF; CDR3nt: TGTGCCAGCAGCTCTTCTGGGGGGGCGGATGAGCAGTTCTTC; v_gene: TRBV5-4; j_gene: TRBJ2-1; abundance: few; d_gene: -
CDR3aa: CASSPGWGDRAYEQYF; CDR3nt: TGTGCCAGCAGCCCGGGCTGGGGGGACAGGGCCTACGAGCAGTACTTC; v_gene: TRBV7-9; j_gene: TRBJ2-7; abundance: -; d_gene: TRBD1
CDR3aa: CSARGLQSSYNEQFF; CDR3nt: TGCAGTGCTAGAGGACTCCAGAGCTCCTACAATGAGCAGTTCTTC; v_gene: TRBV20-1; j_gene: TRBJ2-1; abundance: many; d_gene: -
CDR3aa: CASYRNTIYF; CDR3nt: TGTGCCAGCTATAGAAACACCATATATTTT; v_gene: TRBV6-6; j_gene: TRBJ1-3; abundance: few; d_gene: -
CDR3aa: CASSFRGGEKLFF; CDR3nt: TGTGCCAGCAGTTTCCGAGGAGGAGAAAAACTGTTTTTT; v_gene: TRBV28; j_gene: TRBJ1-4; abundance: -; d_gene: -
CDR3aa: CASSPLPPGTGDLVAFF; CDR3nt: TGTGCCAGCTCACCTTTACCACCCGGGACAGGGGACTTGGTAGCTTTCTTT; v_gene: TRBV18; j_gene: TRBJ1-1; abundance: -; d_gene: TRBD1
CDR3aa: CASSEVPGLETQYF; CDR3nt: TGCGCCAGCAGTGAGGTTCCAGGTCTGGAGACCCAGTACTTC; v_gene: TRBV10-2; j_gene: TRBJ2-5; abundance: -; d_gene: -